In its sample, the clone carrying this T cell receptor beta chain was seen a few times. When sampled, the donors appeared nominally healthy, though they likely had unrecorded immune exposures. In the PCR, 60 Vbeta and 13 Jbeta primers were used. The assay was immunoSEQ multiplex PCR, and TCRdb's table has in-frame clones only and misses some. This repertoire shows 40,000 to 55,000 clones, 77% found once; its top ten account for 2.5% to 3%. This CDR3 is built from 14 residues. CDR1 and CDR2 from the germline V gene are MNHEY and SVGAGI. V shed 6 bases, J shed 4 bases, and the junction held 6 bases outside the gene matches. The data were taken from a study of cytomegalovirus exposure and HLA in healthy donors.

V is TRBV6-5 and J is TRBJ1-1, with 9 bases aligning to TRBD1. What was sequenced was PBMCs. The source is a woman aged 35 to 49 in good health and CMV-seropositive. CDR3 in amino acids: CASREQGAITEAFF. In nucleotides, the CDR3 is TGTGCCAGCAGAGAACAGGGGGCAATCACTGAAGCTTTCTTT.